Presented here are 30 T cell receptor beta chains from one specimen sequenced in a study of early T cells in non-severe SARS-CoV-2 infection. From the 5' RACE reads, TCRdb called clonotypes with MiXCR, one entry per CDR3 protein. The sample contains roughly 57,000 distinct CDR3 sequences, less than 15% of which appear only once. Sequences were derived from whole blood, sampled at baseline. These TCRs come from an adult who was a healthcare worker with PCR-confirmed SARS-CoV-2 infection or an uninfected control (not recorded which).

CDR3 coding DNA: TGCAGTGCTAATAGTCCCGGGACAGGGACGGAGACCCAGTACTTC. This encodes CSANSPGTGTETQYF. J is TRBJ2-5 and V is TRBV20-1, with 9 bases fitting TRBD1. Germline-derived CDR1 and CDR2 are DFQATT and SNEGSKA (reference sequence). This CDR3 spans 15 amino acids. V was clipped by 4 bases and J by 5 bases; unmatched bases: 11.

This clonotype has just a few counts. This rearrangement joins TRBV10-3 to TRBJ2-3, with 7 nucleotides matching TRBD2. CDR1 ENHRY and CDR2 SYGVKD come from the germline V gene. V trimming: 10 bases; J trimming: 2 bases; junction bases outside the gene matches: 6. The CDR3 extends over 13 amino acids. The CDR3 protein is CATGSGLTDTQYF. The CDR3 bases are TGTGCCACGGGTAGCGGGCTCACAGATACGCAGTATTTT.

V and J are TRBV12-3 or TRBV12-4 and TRBJ2-7; D is undetermined. Deletions cut 1 base from V and 2 bases from J, with 9 bases between. CDR3 size: 14 residues. DNA of the CDR3: TGTGCCAGCAGTTTAGAGAACTGGGCCTACGAGCAGTACTTC. Translation gives CASSLENWAYEQYF.

In this sample, this clonotype turned up many times. The rearrangement links TRBV4-1 to TRBJ2-3; the D gene is possibly TRBD2 (6 bases). The CDR3 extends over 16 amino acids. Trimming shortened V by 3 bases and J by 1 base, and 14 bases separated the two germline ends. Germline loops: CDR1 MGHRA, CDR2 YSYEKL. The CDR3 bases are TGCGCCAGCAGCCACCCGTTAGCGGTTGGCACAGATACGCAGTATTTT. Protein: CASSHPLAVGTDTQYF.

The chain carries TRBV5-1 and TRBJ2-1, with 13 bases lining up with TRBD2. Per germline, CDR1 SGHRS and CDR2 YFSETQ. The CDR3 has 17 amino acids. Unmatched junction bases numbered 10, after V lost 0 bases and J lost 10 bases. CDR3 nucleotides: TGCGCCAGCAGCTTGGGTATGGGACTAGCGGGAAAGGGCGAGCAGTTCTTC. This translates into CASSLGMGLAGKGEQFF. The whole variable domain, filled in from reference TRBV5-1 and TRBJ2-1, reads KAGVTQTPRYLIKTRGQQVTLSCSPISGHRSVSWYQQTPGQGLQFLFEYFSETQRNKGNFPGRFSGRQFSNSRSEMNVSTLELGDSALYLCASSLGMGLAGKGEQFFGPGTRLTVL.

This clonotype was seen a few times. The chain has TRBV19 and TRBJ1-2; 12 bases line up with TRBD1. V gave up 10 bases and J gave up 5 bases; unmatched junction bases: 14. This CDR3 comprises 16 residues. The V gene's germline CDR1 is LNHDA and CDR2 SQIVND (reference sequence). The CDR3 nucleotides read TGTGCCACTCCGGGGGACAGGGGGCCATTTGGTTATGGCTACACCTTC. This translates into CATPGDRGPFGYGYTF.

The chain employs TRBV5-6 and TRBJ1-1; D is ambiguous. Deletions cut 2 bases from V and 1 base from J, with 6 bases between. Germline lookup yields CDR1 SGHDT and CDR2 YYEEEE. This CDR3 contains 13 residues. CDR3 sequence reads: CASSFDTNTEAFF. In nucleotides, the CDR3 is TGTGCCAGCAGCTTCGACACGAACACTGAAGCTTTCTTT.

The chain couples TRBV7-3 to TRBJ1-1; tentatively, D is TRBD1 (5 bases). The CDR3 runs 15 residues. V was pared by 3 bases and J by 0 bases, with 11 bases between. From germline, CDR1 is SGHTA and CDR2 FQGTGA. The CDR3 spells CASSFGGDLNTEAFF. In DNA, the CDR3 is TGTGCCAGCAGCTTCGGAGGGGACCTGAACACTGAAGCTTTCTTT. Drawing the rest from reference TRBV7-3 and TRBJ1-1, the complete variable domain is GAGVSQTPSNKVTEKGKYVELRCDPISGHTALYWYRQSLGQGPEFLIYFQGTGAADDSGLPNDRFFAVRPEGSVSTLKIQRTERGDSAVYLCASSFGGDLNTEAFFGQGTRLTVV.

The chain is built from TRBV29-1 and TRBJ2-1; no reliable D call. This CDR3 is built from 14 residues. V lost 6 bases and J lost 5, with 17 bases in between. CDR1 SQVTM and CDR2 ANQGSEA come from the germline V gene. As DNA, the CDR3 is TGCAGCGTCCGGTCGACACGGCGGCACAATGAGCAGTTCTTC. It yields the protein CSVRSTRRHNEQFF.

The CDR3 loop is CASSPRPTPTNEKLFF. For the CDR3, the DNA is TGTGCCAGCAGCCCCAGGCCGACGCCAACTAATGAAAAACTGTTTTTT. The chain links TRBV7-6 to TRBJ1-4; no reliable D call. Germline V CDR1 and CDR2: SGHVS, FNYEAQ. V lost 5 bases, J lost 0 bases, and 13 bases lay in between. The CDR3 has 16 residues.

This clonotype was seen repeatedly, ten times or more. The chain carries TRBV7-9 and TRBJ1-1; D gene uncertain. The CDR3 covers 17 residues. Looked up from germline, CDR1 is SEHNR and CDR2 is FQNEAQ (reference sequence). Trimming took off 1 base at V and 4 bases at J, with 19 bases between the two ends. In nucleotides, the CDR3 is TGTGCCAGCAGCTTAGGACTGTTAAGACATGGGAGCACTGAAGCTTTCTTT. This encodes CASSLGLLRHGSTEAFF.

The gene calls are TRBV6-1 and TRBJ2-2; 9 nucleotides align to TRBD2. The CDR3 covers 15 residues. Germline values: CDR1 MNHNS, CDR2 SASEGT. Germline trimming cut 4 bases from V and 9 bases from J; bases unmatched to any gene: 9. The CDR3 DNA sequence: TGTGCCAGCAGTGCTGGTGGTAGCGGGAGATGGGAGCTGTTTTTT. It specifies CASSAGGSGRWELFF.

The J gene is TRBJ1-6, the V gene TRBV5-5; weak D call: TRBD1 (6 bases). V was clipped by 4 bases and J by 7 bases, with 18 bases between them. The germline gives CDR1 SGHKS, CDR2 YYEKEE (reference sequence). This CDR3 spans 16 amino acids. The CDR3 DNA reads as TGTGCCAGCAGCAGAACCGGACAGACGGGGAATTCACCCCTCCACTTT. Protein: CASSRTGQTGNSPLHF.

The chain uses TRBV19 and TRBJ2-7; D perhaps matches TRBD1 (6 bases). The V gene's germline CDR1 is LNHDA and CDR2 SQIVND (reference sequence). Between the trimmed V and J ends, which lost 6 bases and 7 bases, there was a span of 16 bases. CDR3 length: 13 residues. In DNA, the CDR3 is TGTGCCAGTAGCACCGGGACACCCTGGGAGCAGTACTTC. It specifies CASSTGTPWEQYF.

This clonotype appeared many times. This sequence joins TRBV7-8 and TRBJ2-1, with 7 bases identical to TRBD2. The CDR3 contains 17 residues. V gave up 1 base and J gave up 8 bases; unmatched junction bases: 14. Germline V CDR1 and CDR2: SGHVS, FQNEAQ. The CDR3 sequence: CASSLDPPGGSVHEQFF. CDR3 DNA sequence: TGTGCCAGCAGCTTAGACCCCCCCGGCGGGAGCGTCCATGAGCAGTTCTTC.

This clonotype occurred many times. J is TRBJ1-3 and V is TRBV6-5, with a tentative D call TRBD1 (5 bases). CDR1 and CDR2 from the germline V gene are MNHEY and SVGAGI. This CDR3 has 14 residues. Trimming removed 8 bases at V and 0 bases at J, with 11 bases between. The CDR3: CASAGGSSGNTIYF. In DNA, the CDR3 is TGTGCCAGCGCCGGGGGGAGCTCTGGAAACACCATATATTTT.

V gene TRBV15 combines with J gene TRBJ2-7; the D gene is possibly TRBD1 (6 bases). With 4 bases removed from V and 3 bases from J, the gap between germline ends came to 7 bases. The V gene's germline CDR1 is LNHNV and CDR2 YYDKDF (reference sequence). This CDR3 contains 12 residues. The CDR3 nucleotides read TGTGCCACCAGCATGGGACACTACGAGCAGTACTTC. This sequence encodes CATSMGHYEQYF.

The chain uses TRBV2 and TRBJ2-7; perhaps TRBD2 as D (7 bases). Trimming took 6 bases from V and 5 from J, leaving 17 bases between them. The germline CDR1 and CDR2 sequences are SNHLY and FYNNEI. The CDR3 is 14 residues long. The CDR3 DNA sequence: TGTGCCAGCAGCGCGGCGGGGGCTCCTGACGAGCAGTACTTC. Its protein product is CASSAAGAPDEQYF.

The sample holds a few counts of this clonotype. This chain connects TRBV7-2 to TRBJ2-1, with D perhaps being TRBD1 or TRBD2 (5 bases each). V was shortened by 5 bases and J by 5 bases, with 16 bases between the two germline ends. Germline V gene lookup returns CDR1 SGHTA and CDR2 FQGNSA. The CDR3 has 15 amino acids. The CDR3 DNA reads TGTGCCAGCAGCCTTCAGAGGGGCTTGAACAATGAGCAGTTCTTC. Translating gives CASSLQRGLNNEQFF.

This clonotype appeared many times. The rearrangement uses TRBV7-9 and TRBJ1-6; TRBD1 might be the D (5 bases). The CDR3 contains 15 residues. Germline V CDR1 and CDR2: SEHNR, FQNEAQ (reference sequence). V was clipped by 2 bases and J by 11 bases, with 16 bases between them. This CDR3 is CASSLKSGSDTPLHF. The CDR3 coding sequence is TGTGCCAGCAGCTTAAAGTCAGGGTCAGATACACCCCTCCACTTT.

This clonotype appeared a few times. The chain uses TRBV28 and TRBJ2-1; D is perhaps TRBD2 (5 bases). Germline CDR1 is MDHEN and CDR2 is SYDVKM. V was cut by 3 bases and J by 0 bases, with 15 bases left in between. This CDR3 comprises 17 residues. The CDR3 DNA sequence: TGTGCCAGCAGTTTCGGACTCGGTCGGGACTCCTACAATGAGCAGTTCTTC. The encoded protein is CASSFGLGRDSYNEQFF.

This clonotype appeared many times. The CDR3 bases are TGTGCCAGCAGTGATGCGGGGTTGGGCTACACCTTC. Translated, it gives CASSDAGLGYTF. The V and J genes are TRBV25-1 and TRBJ1-2; the D is unclear. Trimming removed 3 bases at V and 8 bases at J, with 10 bases between. CDR1 and CDR2 from the germline V gene are MGHDK and SYGVNS. The CDR3 spans 12 residues.

This sequence joins TRBV20-1 and TRBJ1-2, with 7 bases lining up with TRBD1. V shed 2 bases and J 4 bases; nucleotides not matched to a gene: 4. Germline V CDR1 and CDR2: DFQATT, SNEGSKA (reference sequence). CDR3 size: 13 residues. DNA for the CDR3: TGCAGTGCTAGACCAGGGGGTGGCTATGGCTACACCTTC. It specifies CSARPGGGYGYTF.

A few counts support this clonotype. This chain uses TRBV5-1 with TRBJ1-6; maybe TRBD1 (6 bases). The CDR3 covers 15 residues. Germline CDR1 is SGHRS and CDR2 is YFSETQ. With 3 bases removed from V and 8 bases from J, the gap between germline ends came to 15 bases. The CDR3 DNA is TGCGCCAGCAGCTCGGCCGGGACACGAGATTCACCCCTCCACTTT. Its protein product is CASSSAGTRDSPLHF.

In this sample, this clonotype turned up a few times. One end of the junction is discordant with germline, which a read error may explain. The J gene is TRBJ2-1, the V gene TRBV20-1; possibly TRBD2 for D (6 bases). The CDR3 is 14 amino acids. Germline CDR1 is DFQATT and CDR2 is SNEGSKA (reference sequence). As DNA, the CDR3 is TGCAGCAGGGCGTCGGGGGTCTCCTACAACGAGCAGTTCTTC. This gives the protein CSRASGVSYNEQFF.

At least ten counts were recorded for this clonotype. The J gene is TRBJ2-7, the V gene TRBV7-8; TRBD2 matches 9 bases. The V gene's germline CDR1 is SGHVS and CDR2 FQNEAQ. This CDR3 comprises 14 residues. J lost 2 bases, V lost 3 bases, and 2 bases had no gene match. This chain's CDR3 is CASSFGTSPYEQYF. CDR3 bases: TGTGCCAGCAGCTTCGGGACTAGCCCCTACGAGCAGTACTTC.

This clonotype was detected ten times or more. The rearrangement links TRBV12-3 or TRBV12-4 to TRBJ1-5; 8 positions match TRBD1. The V gene end was trimmed by 7 bases and the J gene end by 5 bases; junction bases not matched to a gene: 4. The CDR3 extends over 13 amino acids. CDR3: CASTGQGHQPQHF. The CDR3 bases are TGTGCCAGCACCGGACAGGGCCATCAGCCCCAGCATTTT.

This clonotype was counted a few times. The chain uses TRBV29-1 and TRBJ2-5; 12 bases align to TRBD2. Germline CDR1 is SQVTM and CDR2 is ANQGSEA. J was trimmed by 1 base and V by 4 bases; bases with no gene match: 7. The length of the CDR3 is 16 residues. The CDR3 loop reads CSVAGLAGSFQETQYF. CDR3 DNA sequence: TGCAGCGTTGCCGGACTAGCGGGATCTTTCCAAGAGACCCAGTACTTC. Filled out from reference TRBV29-1 and TRBJ2-5, the complete variable domain reads SAVISQKPSRDICQRGTSLTIQCQVDSQVTMMFWYRQQPGQSLTLIATANQGSEATYESGFVIDKFPISRPNLTFSTLTVSNMSPEDSSIYLCSVAGLAGSFQETQYFGPGTRLLVL.

A word on this clonotype: Its ends do not fully match the called genes, so a read error is possible. J is TRBJ2-7 and V is TRBV6-1, with 8 bases matching TRBD2. The V gene's germline CDR1 is MNHNS and CDR2 SASEGT. The CDR3 extends over 15 amino acids. CDR3 in DNA: TGTGCCAGCAGTGCCGTCGCGGGACTAGGCTACGAGCAGAACTTC. This sequence encodes CASSAVAGLGYEQNF.

This chain connects TRBV2 to TRBJ2-7; D is uncertain. The germline CDR1 and CDR2 sequences are SNHLY and FYNNEI. With 7 bases removed from V and 2 bases from J, the gap between germline ends came to 9 bases. The CDR3 extends over 12 amino acids. The CDR3 protein is CASNLGTYEQYF. DNA for the CDR3: TGTGCCAGCAATCTAGGGACCTACGAGCAGTACTTC.